The 2 T cell receptor beta chains given below trace back to one sample, sequenced in a study of type 1 and type 2 diabetes patients. The PCR template was genomic DNA. The TCR beta CDR3 region was amplified using 30 forward and 13 reverse primers. TCRdb reprocessed the multiplex PCR reads with MiXCR, giving one entry per CDR3 protein. The sample contains 270,000 or so distinct CDR3 sequences, around 47% of which appear only once. The material sequenced was peripheral blood mononuclear cells (PBMCs). These receptors all come from a man in his late teens or twenties with type 2 diabetes.

This clonotype was counted once. The chain is built from TRBV7-2 and TRBJ1-2, with a possible D match to TRBD1 (5 bases). Germline V CDR1 and CDR2: SGHTA, FQGNSA. The CDR3 spans 13 residues. Trimming left V 9 bases short and J 8 bases short, with 19 bases between. This chain's CDR3 is CASSAPPGSGYTF. CDR3 nucleotide sequence: TGTGCCAGTAGTGCTCCCCCAGGGTCCGGCTACACCTTC.

The rearrangement links TRBV7-2 to TRBJ1-4; possibly TRBD1 for D (6 bases). CDR3 length: 14 amino acids. V shed 6 bases and J shed 7 bases, with 15 bases lying between them. CDR1 is SGHTA, CDR2 FQGNSA, per germline. CDR3 loop: CASRGRGTGEKLFF. CDR3 coding DNA: TGTGCCAGCAGAGGAAGGGGGACTGGTGAAAAACTGTTTTTT.